The T cell receptor (beta chain) described here comes from a study of cytomegalovirus exposure and HLA in healthy donors. In the study overall: The 100 million to 120 million unique TCR beta sequences, from roughly 180 million T cells, were found by an earlier analysis. Among the 398 genotyped donors, just over 80% were placed in the Caucasian-associated ancestry cluster.

About this clone itself: Its specificity is not known.

Looked up from germline, CDR1 is SEHNR and CDR2 is FQNEAQ (reference sequence). V shed 5 bases, J shed 1 base, and the junction held 15 bases outside the gene matches. The CDR3 sequence is 19 residues long. Broader study findings: There were reportedly fewer N-insertions in an Asian-associated ancestry cluster than the approximately 600-donor mean, in a later analysis. For presence/absence analyses, sequencing depth was assumed to be roughly uniform across donors.

PCR employed 60 Vbeta and 13 Jbeta primers. Generated by immunoSEQ multiplex PCR, the TCRdb table keeps only in-frame clones and is missing some. The data contain about 150,000 clones, around three quarters of them singletons. The origin of this receptor is a man between 35 and 55 years old in good health and CMV-seropositive. The gene calls are TRBV7-9 and TRBJ2-2; 8 bases align to TRBD1. The sequenced sample was PBMCs. In DNA, the CDR3 is TGTGCCAGCAGCACGGACCTGACAGGGGAAGGTGAGAACACCGGGGAGCTGTTTTTT. As protein: CASSTDLTGEGENTGELFF. The full variable domain, rest sourced from reference TRBV7-9 and TRBJ2-2, is DTGVSQNPRHKITKRGQNVTFRCDPISEHNRLYWYRQTLGQGPEFLTYFQNEAQLEKSRLLSDRFSAERPKGSFSTLEIQRTEQGDSAMYLCASSTDLTGEGENTGELFFGEGSRLTVL.